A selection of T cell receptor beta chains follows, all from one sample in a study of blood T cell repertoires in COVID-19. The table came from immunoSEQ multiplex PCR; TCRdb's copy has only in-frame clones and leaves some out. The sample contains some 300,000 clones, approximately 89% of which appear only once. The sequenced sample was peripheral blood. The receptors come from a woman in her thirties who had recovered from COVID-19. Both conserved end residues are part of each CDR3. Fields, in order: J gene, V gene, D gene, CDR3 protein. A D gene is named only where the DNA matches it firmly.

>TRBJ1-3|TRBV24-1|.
CATESSGNTIYF
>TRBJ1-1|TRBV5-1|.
CASRGQGSSTEAFF
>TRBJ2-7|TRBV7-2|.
CASSPLGGSGYEQYF
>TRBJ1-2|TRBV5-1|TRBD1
CASSLVAGGAGYGYTF
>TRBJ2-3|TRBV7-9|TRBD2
CASSYQRGPADTQYF
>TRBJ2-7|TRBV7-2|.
CASSSTGSYEQYF
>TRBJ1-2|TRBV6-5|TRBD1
CASRTGTAHFGYTF
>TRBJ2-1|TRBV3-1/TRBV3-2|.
CASSPRVGGGSYNEQFF
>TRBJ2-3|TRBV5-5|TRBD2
CASSFTGLAGSRTDTQYF
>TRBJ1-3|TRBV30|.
CAWRRPGNGNTIYF
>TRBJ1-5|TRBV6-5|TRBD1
CASTNRAGGNQPQHF
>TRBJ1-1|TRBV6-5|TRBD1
CASSLRQGLNTEAFF
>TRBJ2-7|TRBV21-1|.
CASSERPHKGTAFYEQYF
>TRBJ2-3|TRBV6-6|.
CASSYGYTVSDTQYF
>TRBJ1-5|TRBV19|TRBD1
CASIAVGGQGANQPQHF
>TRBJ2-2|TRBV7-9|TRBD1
CASTGQGNTGELFF
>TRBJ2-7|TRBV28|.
CASSINYEQYF
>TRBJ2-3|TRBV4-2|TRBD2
CASMRWGGTDTQYF
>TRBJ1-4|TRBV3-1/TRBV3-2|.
CASSQVREKLFF
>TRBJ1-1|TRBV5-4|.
CASSLYGEAFF
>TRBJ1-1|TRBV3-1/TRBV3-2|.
CASSQVDGLEAFF
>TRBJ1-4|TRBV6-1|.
CASSGMAQGFTTNEKLFF
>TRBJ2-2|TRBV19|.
CASSIGGQGTGELFF
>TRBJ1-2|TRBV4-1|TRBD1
CASRPGQGYGYTF
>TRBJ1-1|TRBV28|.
CASSLTAAAAFF
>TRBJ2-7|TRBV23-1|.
CGLVLTSYEQYF
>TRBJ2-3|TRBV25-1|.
CASSLGGDTQYF